A selection of T cell receptor beta chains follows, all from one sample in a study of vaccination effects on CD4 cells after COVID-19. The antigens of these receptors remain unknown. Produced via immunoSEQ multiplex PCR; TCRdb's table is partial and in-frame only. The table lists some 29,000 clones, roughly 67% of them singletons. Sequenced material: CD4+ T cells from PBMCs cultured with SARS-CoV-2 spike peptides, taken after COVID-19 vaccination. All receptors come from a human donor who received a COVID-19 vaccine. Both conserved end residues are part of each CDR3. Each record gives: J gene, V gene, clone size, D gene, CDR3 protein, CDR3 DNA. A D gene is named only where the DNA matches it firmly. The size field is filled for only some rows; it gives once, few, many or a size class.

J gene: TRBJ1-2
V gene: TRBV6-5
clone size: NA
D gene: TRBD1
CDR3 protein: CASRQGSFSYTF
CDR3 DNA: TGTGCCAGCAGACAGGGGAGTTTTAGCTACACCTTC

J gene: TRBJ2-3
V gene: TRBV9
clone size: few
D gene: TRBD1
CDR3 protein: CASSPGQILHTQYF
CDR3 DNA: TGTGCCAGCAGTCCGGGACAGATTCTACATACGCAGTATTTT

J gene: TRBJ1-6
V gene: TRBV12-3/TRBV12-4
clone size: few
D gene: NA
CDR3 protein: CASSTGHNSPLHF
CDR3 DNA: TGTGCCAGCAGTACAGGGCATAATTCACCCCTCCACTTT

J gene: TRBJ1-2
V gene: TRBV28
clone size: NA
D gene: NA
CDR3 protein: CASTGGGFNYGYTF
CDR3 DNA: TGTGCCAGCACCGGGGGGGGCTTTAACTATGGCTACACCTTC

J gene: TRBJ2-7
V gene: TRBV5-1
clone size: NA
D gene: NA
CDR3 protein: CASSSQGEQYF
CDR3 DNA: TGCGCCAGCAGCTCGCAGGGGGAGCAGTACTTC

J gene: TRBJ2-5
V gene: TRBV29-1
clone size: NA
D gene: TRBD2
CDR3 protein: CSALRTSGEETQYF
CDR3 DNA: TGCAGCGCTCTGCGCACTAGCGGGGAAGAGACCCAGTACTTC

J gene: TRBJ2-7
V gene: TRBV5-4
clone size: NA
D gene: NA
CDR3 protein: CASSLDGTEEQYF
CDR3 DNA: TGTGCCAGCAGCTTGGATGGTACGGAAGAGCAGTACTTC

J gene: TRBJ2-7
V gene: TRBV10-2
clone size: once
D gene: TRBD1
CDR3 protein: CASSESRGTGRSEQYF
CDR3 DNA: TGCGCCAGCAGTGAGTCGAGGGGGACAGGGAGATCCGAGCAGTACTTC

J gene: TRBJ2-7
V gene: TRBV2
clone size: NA
D gene: NA
CDR3 protein: CASSVEGPAYEQYF
CDR3 DNA: TGTGCCAGCAGTGTTGAGGGACCCGCCTACGAGCAGTACTTC

J gene: TRBJ2-5
V gene: TRBV3-1/TRBV3-2
clone size: NA
D gene: NA
CDR3 protein: CASSQVETQYF
CDR3 DNA: TGTGCCAGCAGCCAAGTGGAGACCCAGTACTTC

J gene: TRBJ1-1
V gene: TRBV19
clone size: NA
D gene: NA
CDR3 protein: CASMAGWMNTEAFF
CDR3 DNA: TGTGCCAGTATGGCAGGGTGGATGAACACTGAAGCTTTCTTT

J gene: TRBJ2-7
V gene: TRBV6-5
clone size: few
D gene: TRBD1
CDR3 protein: CASSYGTGAYEQYF
CDR3 DNA: TGTGCCAGCAGTTACGGGACAGGGGCCTACGAGCAGTACTTC

J gene: TRBJ2-2
V gene: TRBV7-2
clone size: NA
D gene: TRBD2
CDR3 protein: CASSVSSGGAGGGELFF
CDR3 DNA: TGTGCCAGCAGCGTTTCTAGCGGGGGGGCTGGCGGCGGGGAGCTGTTTTTT

J gene: TRBJ2-7
V gene: TRBV12-3/TRBV12-4
clone size: NA
D gene: NA
CDR3 protein: CASSLGSYEQYF
CDR3 DNA: TGTGCCAGCAGTTTAGGCAGCTACGAGCAGTACTTC

J gene: TRBJ1-1
V gene: TRBV30
clone size: few
D gene: TRBD1
CDR3 protein: CAWSVKGGITEAFF
CDR3 DNA: TGTGCCTGGAGTGTAAAAGGGGGCATCACTGAAGCTTTCTTT

J gene: TRBJ2-7
V gene: TRBV5-1
clone size: few
D gene: NA
CDR3 protein: CASSLNSGVPSGEQYF
CDR3 DNA: TGCGCCAGCAGCTTGAATTCTGGCGTCCCCTCGGGAGAGCAGTACTTC

J gene: TRBJ2-1
V gene: TRBV14
clone size: few
D gene: NA
CDR3 protein: CASSQDSSRYNEQFF
CDR3 DNA: TGTGCCAGCAGCCAAGATAGTAGCAGATACAATGAGCAGTTCTTC

J gene: TRBJ2-7
V gene: TRBV11-3
clone size: NA
D gene: NA
CDR3 protein: CASSPGRAAEQYF
CDR3 DNA: TGTGCCAGCAGCCCCGGCAGGGCTGCCGAGCAGTACTTC

J gene: TRBJ1-1
V gene: TRBV9
clone size: NA
D gene: NA
CDR3 protein: CASSWGEGRMSTEAFF
CDR3 DNA: TGTGCCAGCAGTTGGGGGGAGGGCAGAATGAGCACTGAAGCTTTCTTT

J gene: TRBJ2-3
V gene: TRBV25-1
clone size: NA
D gene: NA
CDR3 protein: CASSEWARGPDTQYF
CDR3 DNA: TGTGCCAGCAGTGAATGGGCCAGGGGCCCAGATACGCAGTATTTT

J gene: TRBJ1-4
V gene: TRBV6-5
clone size: NA
D gene: NA
CDR3 protein: CASRVGQRTNEKLFF
CDR3 DNA: TGTGCCAGCAGGGTGGGGCAGCGCACAAATGAAAAACTGTTTTTT

J gene: TRBJ2-1
V gene: TRBV11-3
clone size: NA
D gene: TRBD2
CDR3 protein: CASSLRASGGAYNEQFF
CDR3 DNA: TGTGCCAGCAGCTTACGGGCTAGCGGGGGGGCCTACAATGAGCAGTTCTTC

J gene: TRBJ2-5
V gene: TRBV15
clone size: NA
D gene: NA
CDR3 protein: CATSRLPPSVMQETQYF
CDR3 DNA: TGTGCCACCAGCAGACTCCCCCCTAGCGTCATGCAAGAGACCCAGTACTTC

J gene: TRBJ2-2
V gene: TRBV6-4
clone size: few
D gene: NA
CDR3 protein: CASSDGRDTGELFF
CDR3 DNA: TGTGCCAGCAGTGACGGCAGGGACACCGGGGAGCTGTTTTTT

J gene: TRBJ1-1
V gene: TRBV18
clone size: many
D gene: NA
CDR3 protein: CASSPSGMNTEAFF
CDR3 DNA: TGTGCCAGCTCACCATCGGGAATGAACACTGAAGCTTTCTTT

J gene: TRBJ1-5
V gene: TRBV6-6
clone size: NA
D gene: NA
CDR3 protein: CASNSDRFSGNQPQHF
CDR3 DNA: TGTGCCAGCAACAGTGACAGGTTTTCGGGCAATCAGCCCCAGCATTTT

J gene: TRBJ2-2
V gene: TRBV6-5
clone size: NA
D gene: NA
CDR3 protein: CASSYTQNMGTGELFF
CDR3 DNA: TGTGCCAGCAGTTACACCCAAAATATGGGCACCGGGGAGCTGTTTTTT

J gene: TRBJ2-3
V gene: TRBV6-5
clone size: NA
D gene: NA
CDR3 protein: CAILDGTQYF
CDR3 DNA: TGTGCCATTCTAGACGGGACGCAGTATTTT

J gene: TRBJ2-1
V gene: TRBV18
clone size: NA
D gene: NA
CDR3 protein: CASSPRLDNEQFF
CDR3 DNA: TGTGCCAGCTCACCACGCTTAGACAATGAGCAGTTCTTC